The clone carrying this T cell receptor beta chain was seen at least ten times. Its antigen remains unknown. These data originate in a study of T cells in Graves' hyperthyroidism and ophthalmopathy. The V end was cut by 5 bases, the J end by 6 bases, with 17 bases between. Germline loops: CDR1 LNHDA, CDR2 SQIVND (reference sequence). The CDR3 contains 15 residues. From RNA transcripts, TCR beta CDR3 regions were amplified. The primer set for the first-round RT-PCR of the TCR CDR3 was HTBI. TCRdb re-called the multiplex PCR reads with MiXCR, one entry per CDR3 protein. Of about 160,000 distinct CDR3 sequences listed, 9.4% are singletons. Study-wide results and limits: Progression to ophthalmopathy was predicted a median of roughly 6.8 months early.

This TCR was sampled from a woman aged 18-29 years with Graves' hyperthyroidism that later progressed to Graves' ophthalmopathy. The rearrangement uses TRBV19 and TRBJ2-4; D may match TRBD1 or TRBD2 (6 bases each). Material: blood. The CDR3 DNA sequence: TGTGCCAGTAGTTCTGGGATAGGGGGGAGAAACATTCAGTACTTC. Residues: CASSSGIGGRNIQYF.